The 2 T cell receptor beta chains below were found in one sample sequenced in a study of blood T cell repertoires in COVID-19. The assay was immunoSEQ multiplex PCR, and TCRdb's table has in-frame clones only and misses some. The sample lists more than 80,000 clones; approximately 80% were seen once. Sequencing used peripheral blood. The receptor set was obtained from a woman older than 75 with active or convalescent COVID-19.

The chain carries TRBV7-2 and TRBJ2-1, with TRBD1 as a possible D gene (5 bases). Trimming took off 4 bases at V and 9 bases at J, with 13 bases between the two ends. This CDR3 has 13 residues. The germline gives CDR1 SGHTA, CDR2 FQGNSA. Here the CDR3 DNA reads TGTGCCAGCAGCTCAGGGTTTAGGGCTGAGCAGTTCTTC. Translation gives CASSSGFRAEQFF.

The chain links TRBV28 to TRBJ2-2; the D gene is possibly TRBD1 (7 bases). The CDR3 sequence is 16 residues long. Germline CDR1 reads MDHEN; CDR2 reads SYDVKM. With 6 bases removed from V and 0 bases from J, the gap between germline ends came to 14 bases. CDR3 residues: CASRMAGTANTGELFF. The CDR3 coding sequence is TGTGCCAGCAGAATGGCGGGGACAGCGAACACCGGGGAGCTGTTTTTT.